The source of this T cell receptor beta chain is a study of T cells in tuberculosis. Produced via immunoSEQ multiplex PCR; TCRdb's table is partial and in-frame only. The data show some 5,000 clones, 97% seen once. Time point specified: new active TB diagnosis, blood taken before or within 7 days of starting treatment. The clonotype originates from an adult with tuberculosis. This specimen consisted of PBMCs, obtained at tuberculosis diagnosis.

The CDR3 is CASSPPQRQETNYGYTF. The DNA for the CDR3 is TGTGCCAGTAGCCCTCCCCAGAGACAGGAGACTAACTATGGCTACACCTTC. The rearrangement links TRBV19 to TRBJ1-2; maybe TRBD1 (6 bases). Germline values: CDR1 LNHDA, CDR2 SQIVND (reference sequence). Trimming removed 6 bases from V and 0 bases from J, with 20 bases in between. The CDR3 has 17 residues.